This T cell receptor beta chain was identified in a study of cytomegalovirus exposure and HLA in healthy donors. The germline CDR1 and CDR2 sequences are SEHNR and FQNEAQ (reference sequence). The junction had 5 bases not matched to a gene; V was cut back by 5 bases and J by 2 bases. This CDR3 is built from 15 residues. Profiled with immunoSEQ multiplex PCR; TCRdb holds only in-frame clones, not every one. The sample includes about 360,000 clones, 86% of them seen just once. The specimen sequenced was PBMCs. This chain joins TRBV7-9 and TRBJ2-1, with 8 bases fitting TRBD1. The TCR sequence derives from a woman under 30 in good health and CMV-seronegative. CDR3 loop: CASSPGTGPYNEQFF. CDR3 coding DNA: TGTGCCAGCAGCCCGGGGACAGGACCCTACAATGAGCAGTTCTTC.